Listed below are T cell receptor beta chains from one sample, sequenced in a study of blood T cell repertoires in COVID-19. Here immunoSEQ multiplex PCR was the method, and the copy in TCRdb shows in-frame clones only, minus some. Seen here are roughly 150,000 clones, over 75% observed once, and the top ten hold about 5.6%. Sequenced material: PBMCs or T cells enriched from blood (not recorded which). Every receptor here comes from a man between 40 and 49 years old who had recovered from COVID-19. Both conserved end residues are part of each CDR3. D genes are given only for firm matches. Clone size, where shown, is once, few, many, or a class for clones that have expanded.

NA	TRBV28	TRBJ2-2	TRBD1	TGTGCCAGCAGTCCATACCGCATGACAGGGGTCACCGGGGAGCTGTTTTTT	CASSPYRMTGVTGELFF
NA	TRBV5-1	TRBJ1-2	NA	TGCGCCAGCAGCCCACCCCTGGGGGGGGGTCAGGATGGCTACACCTTC	CASSPPLGGGQDGYTF
NA	TRBV9	TRBJ2-3	NA	TGTGCCAGCAGCGCCTTGTCCTTAGGGGCAGATACGCAGTATTTT	CASSALSLGADTQYF
NA	TRBV5-1	TRBJ2-2	TRBD2	TGCGCCAGCAGCCCCGGGAGGGTGGTAACCGGGGAGCTGTTTTTT	CASSPGRVVTGELFF
NA	TRBV10-3	TRBJ2-1	NA	TGTGCCATCAGTGATAGGGGGGGGGCCTACAATGAGCAGTTCTTC	CAISDRGGAYNEQFF
few	TRBV19	TRBJ1-3	TRBD1	TGTGCCAGTAGTTCCCCTACAGGGGTTGGAAACACCATATATTTT	CASSSPTGVGNTIYF
NA	TRBV5-1	TRBJ2-5	NA	TGCGCCAGCAGCTACACAGGGCAAGAGACCCAGTACTTC	CASSYTGQETQYF
once	TRBV30	TRBJ1-5	TRBD1	TGTGCCTGGAACAGGGGGCCTCAGCCCCAGCATTTT	CAWNRGPQPQHF
NA	TRBV10-3	TRBJ2-1	NA	TGTGCCACAGAGGATGTCGGAGACGCCGTCCATGAGCAGTTCTTC	CATEDVGDAVHEQFF
NA	TRBV10-2	TRBJ1-2	NA	TGCGCCAGCAGTGAGCGGAAAGGGGGTGGCTACACCTTC	CASSERKGGGYTF
NA	TRBV7-8	TRBJ1-2	NA	TGTGCCAGCAGCCCGTCCTCGGGTCCCCCGCACACCTTC	CASSPSSGPPHTF
NA	TRBV29-1	TRBJ2-5	NA	TGCAGCGTTGAAGGGTTGGGCGGGAAAGAGACCCAGTACTTC	CSVEGLGGKETQYF
NA	TRBV13	TRBJ1-4	TRBD1	TGTGCCAGCAGCTTGAGGGGGCCTAATGAAAAACTGTTTTTT	CASSLRGPNEKLFF
NA	TRBV5-1	TRBJ2-3	NA	TGCGCCAGCAGCTTATCGCGCTACACAGATACGCAGTATTTT	CASSLSRYTDTQYF
NA	TRBV19	TRBJ2-3	TRBD2	TGTGCCAGTAGTATATCTGCTAGCGGAACAGATACGCAGTATTTT	CASSISASGTDTQYF
NA	TRBV7-6	TRBJ2-1	NA	TGTGCCAGCAGCTCTCGGCGAGGGAGCAATGAGCAGTTCTTC	CASSSRRGSNEQFF
NA	TRBV5-1	TRBJ2-7	NA	TGCGCCAGCGCCTTACAGGATTCCTACGAGCAGTACTTC	CASALQDSYEQYF
NA	TRBV4-1	TRBJ2-5	TRBD2	TGCGCCAGCAGCCCCCGAACTAGCGGGGGACAAGAGACCCAGTACTTC	CASSPRTSGGQETQYF
once	TRBV30	TRBJ1-6	NA	TGTGCCGGGACACTGAGCTCCTATAATTCACCCCTCCACTTT	CAGTLSSYNSPLHF
NA	TRBV27	TRBJ1-4	NA	TGTGCCAGCAGTTTAGAAGGGGGTAGGGAAAAACTGTTTTTT	CASSLEGGREKLFF
NA	TRBV6-5	TRBJ1-2	NA	TGTGCCAGCAGTCCAGAAGGGGCAGGGCTGGGCTACACCTTC	CASSPEGAGLGYTF
NA	TRBV7-3	TRBJ1-1	NA	TGTGCCAGCAGACGTTCCGGTTTGGGGGCCACTGAAGCTTTCTTT	CASRRSGLGATEAFF
NA	TRBV3-1/TRBV3-2	TRBJ1-5	NA	TGTGCCAGCAGCCTTAGAGGTAGCAATCAGCCCCAGCATTTT	CASSLRGSNQPQHF
NA	TRBV19	TRBJ2-4	NA	TGTGCCAGTAGTCTACGAGGGGCAGGGGATATTGGTTCGGCCAAAAACATTCAGTACTTC	CASSLRGAGDIGSAKNIQYF
once	TRBV19	TRBJ2-3	TRBD2	TGTGCCAGTAGTATGAGACGGGGGGGCCCAGATACGCAGTATTTT	CASSMRRGGPDTQYF
NA	TRBV9	TRBJ2-2	TRBD2	TGTGCCAGCAGCGTTGCACTAGCGGCGAACACCGGGGAGCTGTTTTTT	CASSVALAANTGELFF
NA	TRBV5-6	TRBJ2-5	TRBD1	TGTGCCAGCAGCTTACAGGGGGTTGGGGAGACCCAGTACTTC	CASSLQGVGETQYF
NA	TRBV5-4	TRBJ2-3	NA	TGTGCCAGCAGAGCCCTCGTAAGCACAGATACGCAGTATTTT	CASRALVSTDTQYF
NA	TRBV3-1/TRBV3-2	TRBJ1-2	NA	TGTGCCAGCAGCCTGGACAAGGAGCGTGGCTACACCTTC	CASSLDKERGYTF
NA	TRBV11-3	TRBJ2-3	TRBD2	TGTGCCAGCAGCCGCGGTGCTAGCGGGGGGGATACGCAGTATTTT	CASSRGASGGDTQYF
NA	TRBV7-3	TRBJ1-3	NA	TGTGCCAGCAGCTTACAGGGTTTATCCGGAAACACCATATATTTT	CASSLQGLSGNTIYF
NA	TRBV10-1	TRBJ2-3	NA	TGCGCCAGCGCCCGGGGGTTGGCAGATACGCAGTATTTT	CASARGLADTQYF
NA	TRBV5-1	TRBJ2-5	TRBD1	TGCGCCAGCAGCCCAATGGGACAGGAAGAGACCCAGTACTTC	CASSPMGQEETQYF
many	TRBV30	TRBJ1-1	NA	TGTGCCTGGAGTTTGTCCAGGGCCGGAGCTTTCTTT	CAWSLSRAGAFF
once	TRBV7-9	TRBJ2-3	NA	TGTGCCAGCAGCTTAGTTCGGGGTTCCGCAGATACGCAGTATTTT	CASSLVRGSADTQYF
NA	TRBV5-1	TRBJ1-2	TRBD1	TGCGCCAGCAGCGGCGGACAGGGGGCGGGAGGCTACACCTTC	CASSGGQGAGGYTF
NA	TRBV2	TRBJ1-6	NA	TGTGCCAGCCAAGTGACAGCTCATAATTCACCCCTCCACTTT	CASQVTAHNSPLHF
NA	TRBV15	TRBJ2-3	NA	TGTGCCACCAGCTCCCGGCCCGAGGTGATAGCGGCAGATACGCAGTATTTT	CATSSRPEVIAADTQYF
NA	TRBV5-6	TRBJ2-1	NA	TGTGCCAGCAGCTTGGATACGGGGTACAATGAGCAGTTCTTC	CASSLDTGYNEQFF
few	TRBV6-1	TRBJ1-5	TRBD1	TGTGCCAGCAGTGAGGGTACAGGGGGCCACAATCAGCCCCAGCATTTT	CASSEGTGGHNQPQHF
NA	TRBV7-8	TRBJ1-1	TRBD1	TGTGCCAGCAGATCACAGGGGGCGAGCACTGAAGCTTTCTTT	CASRSQGASTEAFF
NA	TRBV6-4	TRBJ2-1	NA	TGTGCCAGCAGTGAGAAAAGCTTTCCATACAATGAGCAGTTCTTC	CASSEKSFPYNEQFF
NA	TRBV6-5	TRBJ1-5	TRBD1	TGTGCCAGCAGTCAAAATCGAGACAGGGGCCAGCCCCAGCATTTT	CASSQNRDRGQPQHF
NA	TRBV2	TRBJ1-6	NA	TGTGCCAGCAGTGAACCGCAGGGGATTTCAAATTGGGCCCTCCACTTT	CASSEPQGISNWALHF
NA	TRBV15	TRBJ1-4	TRBD1	TGTGCCACCAACCCCGGGACAGGGTCCGAAAAACTGTTTTTT	CATNPGTGSEKLFF
few	TRBV4-2	TRBJ2-1	NA	TGTGCCAGCAGCCACGGGGGTACGAATGAGCAGTTCTTC	CASSHGGTNEQFF
NA	TRBV12-3/TRBV12-4	TRBJ2-7	TRBD1	TGTGCCAGCACCCGACAGGGGAACTACGAGCAGTACTTC	CASTRQGNYEQYF
few	TRBV5-4	TRBJ1-1	TRBD1	TGTGCCAGCAGCAAACCGGACAGGCCTAACACTGAAGCTTTCTTT	CASSKPDRPNTEAFF
few	TRBV5-1	TRBJ2-3	NA	TGCGCCAGCAGCTCCAACACAGATACGCAGTATTTT	CASSSNTDTQYF
NA	TRBV5-6	TRBJ2-4	NA	TGTGCCAGCAGCTGGGCCGGGACAACGAGGGACATTCAGTACTTC	CASSWAGTTRDIQYF
few	TRBV14	TRBJ1-2	TRBD1	TGTGCCAGCAGCCCAGGGGGCAGTGTGGATGGCTACACCTTC	CASSPGGSVDGYTF
NA	TRBV13	TRBJ2-7	TRBD1	TGTGCCAGCAGCTTGACAGGGTCCTACGAGCAGTACTTC	CASSLTGSYEQYF
NA	TRBV18	TRBJ2-3	TRBD2	TGTGCCAGCTCACCACTCGGGGGGGGCGAAGATACGCAGTATTTT	CASSPLGGGEDTQYF
NA	TRBV19	TRBJ1-5	NA	TGTGCCAGTAGTACCTCGACAGTTAATAGCAATCAGCCCCAGCATTTT	CASSTSTVNSNQPQHF
NA	TRBV24-1	TRBJ1-2	NA	TGTGCCACCAGTGATGTCGGAGGCATGTGGGATGGCTACACCTTC	CATSDVGGMWDGYTF